This T cell receptor (beta chain) derives from a study of T cells in Graves' hyperthyroidism and ophthalmopathy. Study conclusions and caveats: The authors' 13 V-J model separated ophthalmopathy from stable hyperthyroidism.

Many counts were recorded for this clonotype. Its specificity is unknown. Authors of the study amplified TCR beta CDR3 regions from RNA transcripts. Primed by the HTBI set, a first-round RT-PCR was run on the TCR CDR3. TCRdb passed the multiplex PCR reads through MiXCR, listing each CDR3 protein once. The sample contains roughly 100,000 distinct CDR3 sequences, 40% to 50% of which appear only once. The CDR3 covers 13 residues. The germline V gene has CDR1 LNHDA and CDR2 SQIVND (reference sequence). V was pared by 7 bases and J by 8 bases, with 17 bases between. Material for sequencing was blood. The chain couples TRBV19 to TRBJ1-2; no definite D call. The TCR originated in a man between 35 and 55 years old with Graves' hyperthyroidism. The CDR3 sequence: CASTTSEIGGYTF. The DNA of the CDR3 is TGTGCCAGTACCACATCTGAGATTGGGGGCTACACCTTC.